This T cell receptor (beta chain) was found in a study of low-dose radiotherapy and immunotherapy resistance in tumors. TRAV- and TRBV-specific primers primed first-strand cDNA, covering alpha and beta chains. Amplification of TCRs used a constant-region primer and V-primer adapter for 20 PCR cycles. TCRdb independently ran MiXCR on the reads; one entry per CDR3 protein. The table lists around 68,000 distinct CDR3 sequences, approximately 25% of them singletons, with 6.6% in the top ten. Time point described: before trial treatment. Low-dose radiotherapy, low-dose cyclophosphamide, aspirin, ipilimumab and nivolumab were all given to the donors. Eligible patients had advanced solid tumors lacking tumor-infiltrating lymphocytes. CDR1 MNHNS and CDR2 SASEGT come from the germline V gene. After removal of 0 bases from V and 6 bases from J, the junction contained 1 base not matched to a gene. This CDR3 has 15 residues.

This clonotype was counted at least ten times. The source was PBMCs, collected before treatment. The chain has TRBV6-1 and TRBJ2-1, with TRBD2 identical over 11 bases. The TCR was taken from a male donor with rectosigmoid adenocarcinoma. In DNA, the CDR3 is TGTGCCAGCAGTGAAGCTAGCGGGGGGGCCAATGAGCAGTTCTTC. Protein product: CASSEASGGANEQFF.